The clone carrying this TCR beta chain was found many times. Germline values: CDR1 MDHEN, CDR2 SYDVKM. This CDR3 spans 15 amino acids. Trimming removed 7 bases from V and 5 bases from J, with 21 bases in between. What was amplified from RNA transcripts were TCR beta CDR3 regions. The TCR CDR3 was amplified in a first-round RT-PCR using the HTBI primer set. Each CDR3 protein is one row after TCRdb ran MiXCR on the multiplex PCR reads. The sample lists around 350,000 distinct CDR3 sequences, around 13% occurring once. This sample was taken from a study of T cells in Graves' hyperthyroidism and ophthalmopathy.

This chain connects TRBV28 to TRBJ2-7, with a weak D call TRBD2 (6 bases). What was sequenced was blood. The TCR comes from a woman between 18 and 29 years old with Graves' hyperthyroidism. The DNA of the CDR3 is TGTGCCAGCATCCCGACTAGGAGGGCGGTCGACGAGCAGTACTTC. Its translation is CASIPTRRAVDEQYF.